Each of the 10 T cell receptor beta chains below was sequenced from the same sample in a study of blood T cell repertoires in COVID-19. Using immunoSEQ multiplex PCR, the repertoire was profiled, and TCRdb retains in-frame clones only, with some absent. The profile shows tens of thousands of clones, about 90% of them singletons. The sequenced sample consisted of peripheral blood. The receptor source for this set is a human donor with active COVID-19. The donor label of this sample is uncertain.

The chain has TRBV7-3 and TRBJ2-5; 9 nucleotides agree with TRBD1. J lost 0 bases, V lost 5 bases, and 7 bases had no gene match. The CDR3 is made up of 16 amino acids. Germline V gene lookup returns CDR1 SGHTA and CDR2 FQGTGA. The CDR3, as DNA: TGTGCCAGCAGCATGGGGACAGGGAGGTACCAAGAGACCCAGTACTTC. Its protein product is CASSMGTGRYQETQYF.

The J gene is TRBJ2-6, the V gene TRBV7-3; 8 bases are a match to TRBD1. The J segment lost 3 bases and the V segment lost 3 bases, leaving 10 bases of the junction unmatched. The germline V gene encodes CDR1 SGHTA and CDR2 FQGTGA. The CDR3 has 18 amino acids. CDR3 DNA sequence: TGTGCCAGCAGCTTCACAAGGACAGGGCTGAATGGGGCCAACGTCCTGACTTTC. Its translation is CASSFTRTGLNGANVLTF.

This clone is a singleton in its sample. The rearrangement links TRBV19 to TRBJ2-1; unclear D gene. Germline CDR1 and CDR2: LNHDA and SQIVND (reference sequence). Trimming cost V 5 bases and J 7 bases, with 6 bases left between them. The CDR3 extends over 11 amino acids. DNA for the CDR3: TGTGCCAGTAGTCGGTGGAATGAGCAGTTCTTC. Translation gives CASSRWNEQFF.

The chain carries TRBV5-1 and TRBJ2-5; 9 bases are shared with TRBD2. This CDR3 is built from 16 residues. J was trimmed by 4 bases and V by 4 bases; bases with no gene match: 11. Germline V gives CDR1 SGHRS, CDR2 YFSETQ. The CDR3 spells CASSPGTSSPRETQYF. The CDR3 nucleotides read TGCGCCAGCAGCCCCGGGACTAGCTCCCCTAGAGAGACCCAGTACTTC.

The J gene is TRBJ2-2, the V gene TRBV5-1, with 10 bases that match TRBD1. The V and J ends lost 6 bases and 1 base, in that order; junction bases with no gene match: 6. The length of the CDR3 is 16 residues. Germline CDR1 is SGHRS and CDR2 is YFSETQ. CDR3 loop: CASTRQGALNTGELFF. CDR3 nucleotides: TGCGCCAGCACACGACAGGGGGCCCTGAACACCGGGGAGCTGTTTTTT.

This chain connects TRBV3-1 (or the pseudogene TRBV3-2) to TRBJ1-4, with a possible D match to TRBD1 (6 bases). Per the germline V gene, CDR1 is LGHDT and CDR2 is YNNKEL (reference sequence). The V end lost 1 base, the J end lost 14 bases, and 20 bases lay between the germline ends. The CDR3 length is 15 residues. The CDR3 protein is CASSQVDEGERRLFF. The CDR3 DNA reads as TGTGCCAGCAGCCAAGTAGATGAGGGGGAACGACGGCTGTTTTTT.

V and J are TRBV11-2 and TRBJ1-5; D is uncertain. The ends were cut back, 2 bases at V and 0 bases at J, with 11 bases in the middle. The CDR3 covers 16 residues. The germline CDR1 and CDR2 sequences are SGHAT and FQNNGV. CDR3 protein: CASSLSWRNSNQPQHF. The CDR3 coding sequence is TGTGCCAGCAGCTTAAGTTGGAGGAATAGCAATCAGCCCCAGCATTTT. Combining the CDR3 with reference TRBV11-2 and TRBJ1-5 gives the whole variable domain EAGVAQSPRYKIIEKRQSVAFWCNPISGHATLYWYQQILGQGPKLLIQFQNNGVVDDSQLPKDRFSAERLKGVDSTLKIQPAKLEDSAVYLCASSLSWRNSNQPQHFGDGTRLSIL.

This chain joins TRBV28 and TRBJ1-2; tentatively, D is TRBD1 (5 bases). Germline V gene lookup returns CDR1 MDHEN and CDR2 SYDVKM. Deletions cut 7 bases from V and 1 base from J, with 13 bases between. This CDR3 region has 14 residues. In DNA, the CDR3 is TGTGCCAGCACCTTAGACAGACTTAACTATGGCTACACCTTC. It translates to CASTLDRLNYGYTF.

This chain uses TRBV19 with TRBJ2-2; 7 bases are a match to TRBD2. Per the germline V gene, CDR1 is LNHDA and CDR2 is SQIVND (reference sequence). The V segment lost 6 bases and the J segment 2 bases; nucleotides outside the gene matches: 3. This CDR3 contains 14 residues. CDR3 bases: TGTGCCAGTAGAGGGACTACTAACACCGGGGAGCTGTTTTTT. Its protein product is CASRGTTNTGELFF.

This rearrangement joins TRBV5-6 to TRBJ2-2; D is unclear. CDR3 size: 13 residues. Trimming removed 0 bases from V and 5 bases from J, with 5 bases in between. The germline V gene encodes CDR1 SGHDT and CDR2 YYEEEE. The CDR3 loop reads CASSLGETGELFF. CDR3 in DNA: TGTGCCAGCAGCTTGGGCGAGACCGGGGAGCTGTTTTTT.